Given below is one T cell receptor beta chain in context. This entry comes from a study of blood T cell repertoires in COVID-19. This CDR3 has 13 residues. The V and J ends lost 3 bases and 11 bases, in that order; junction bases with no gene match: 7. CDR1 MNHNS and CDR2 SASEGT come from the germline V gene. Some clones are missing from TCRdb's copy, which holds only in-frame ones; the method was immunoSEQ multiplex PCR. The data contain over 120,000 clones, around 87% of them singletons. The sequence derives from a man in his forties or fifties who had recovered from COVID-19. Sequenced sample: peripheral blood. The chain recombines TRBV6-1 with TRBJ1-1; TRBD1 matches at 9 bases. The CDR3, as DNA: TGTGCCAGCAGTGAGGGACAGGGCAGGTTGGCTTTCTTT. This gives the protein CASSEGQGRLAFF.